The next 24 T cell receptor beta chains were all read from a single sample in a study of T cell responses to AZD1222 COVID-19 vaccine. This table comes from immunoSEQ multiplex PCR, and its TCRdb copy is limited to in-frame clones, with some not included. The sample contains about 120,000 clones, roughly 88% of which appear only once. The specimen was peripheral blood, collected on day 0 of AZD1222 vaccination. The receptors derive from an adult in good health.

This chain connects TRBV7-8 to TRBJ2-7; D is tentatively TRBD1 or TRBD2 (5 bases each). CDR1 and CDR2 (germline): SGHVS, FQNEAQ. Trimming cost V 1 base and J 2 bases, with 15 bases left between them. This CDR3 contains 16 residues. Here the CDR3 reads CASSLVSQGEAYEQYF. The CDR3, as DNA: TGTGCCAGCAGCTTAGTGAGCCAGGGAGAGGCCTACGAGCAGTACTTC.

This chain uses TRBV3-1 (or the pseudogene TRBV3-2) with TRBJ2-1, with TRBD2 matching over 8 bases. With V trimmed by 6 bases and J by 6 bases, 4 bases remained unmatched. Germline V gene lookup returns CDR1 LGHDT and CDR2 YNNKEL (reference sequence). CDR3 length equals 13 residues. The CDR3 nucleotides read TGTGCCAGCAGGGTAGCGGGATTCAATGAGCAGTTCTTC. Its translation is CASRVAGFNEQFF.

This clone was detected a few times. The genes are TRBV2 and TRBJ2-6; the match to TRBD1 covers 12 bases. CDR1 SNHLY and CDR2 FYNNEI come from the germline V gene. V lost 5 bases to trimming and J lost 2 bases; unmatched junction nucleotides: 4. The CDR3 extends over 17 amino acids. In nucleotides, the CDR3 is TGTGCCAGCAGTCAGGGACAGGGGGCCACTGGGGCCAACGTCCTGACTTTC. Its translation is CASSQGQGATGANVLTF.

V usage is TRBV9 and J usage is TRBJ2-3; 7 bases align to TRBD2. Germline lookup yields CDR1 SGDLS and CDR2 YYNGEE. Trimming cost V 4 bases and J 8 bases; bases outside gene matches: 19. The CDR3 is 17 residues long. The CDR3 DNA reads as TGTGCCAGCAGCCGATTGCGCTCGACTAGCCAAGACGCTACGCAGTATTTT. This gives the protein CASSRLRSTSQDATQYF.

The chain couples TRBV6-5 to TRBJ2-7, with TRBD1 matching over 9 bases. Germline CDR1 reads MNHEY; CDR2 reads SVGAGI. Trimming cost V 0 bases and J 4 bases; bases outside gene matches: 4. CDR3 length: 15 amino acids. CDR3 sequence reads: CASSYSQGQGYEQYF. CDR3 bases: TGTGCCAGCAGTTACTCCCAGGGACAGGGATACGAGCAGTACTTC.

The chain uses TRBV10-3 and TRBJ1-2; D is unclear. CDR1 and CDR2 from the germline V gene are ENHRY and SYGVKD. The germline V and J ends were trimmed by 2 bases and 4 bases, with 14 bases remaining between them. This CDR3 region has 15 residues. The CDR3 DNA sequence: TGTGCCATCAGTGAGACCAAGGAAGGTTCCTATGGCTACACCTTC. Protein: CAISETKEGSYGYTF.

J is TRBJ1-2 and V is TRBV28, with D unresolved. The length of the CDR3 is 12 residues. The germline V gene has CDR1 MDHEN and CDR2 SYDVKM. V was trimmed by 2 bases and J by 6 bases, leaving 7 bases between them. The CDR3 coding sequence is TGTGCCAGCAGTTTAAACAGAGATGGCTACACCTTC. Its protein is CASSLNRDGYTF.

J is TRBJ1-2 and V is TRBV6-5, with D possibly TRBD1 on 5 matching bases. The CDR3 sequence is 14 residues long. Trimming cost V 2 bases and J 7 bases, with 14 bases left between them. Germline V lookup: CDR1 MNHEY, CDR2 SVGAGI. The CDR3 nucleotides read TGTGCCAGCAGTTACGACGCAGGGCCGGGTGGCTACACCTTC. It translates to CASSYDAGPGGYTF.

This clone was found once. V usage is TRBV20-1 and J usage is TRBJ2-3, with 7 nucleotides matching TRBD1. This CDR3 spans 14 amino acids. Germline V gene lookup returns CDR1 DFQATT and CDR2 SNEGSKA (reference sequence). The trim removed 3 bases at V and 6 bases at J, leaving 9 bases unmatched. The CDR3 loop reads CSASSQGRRDTQYF. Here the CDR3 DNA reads TGCAGTGCTAGTTCACAGGGGAGACGTGATACGCAGTATTTT.

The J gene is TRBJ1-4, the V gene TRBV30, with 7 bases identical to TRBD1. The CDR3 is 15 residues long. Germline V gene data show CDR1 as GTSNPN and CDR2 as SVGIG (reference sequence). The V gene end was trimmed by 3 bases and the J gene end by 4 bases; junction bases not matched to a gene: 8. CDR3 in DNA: TGTGCCTGGAGAGGATGCAGGGGGAGTAATGAAAAACTGTTTTTT. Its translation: CAWRGCRGSNEKLFF.

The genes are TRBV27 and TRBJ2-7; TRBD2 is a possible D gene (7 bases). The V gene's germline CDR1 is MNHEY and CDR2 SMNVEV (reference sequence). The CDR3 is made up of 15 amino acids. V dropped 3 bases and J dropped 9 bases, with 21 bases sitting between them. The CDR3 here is CASSLRLAPGEGQYF. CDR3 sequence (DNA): TGTGCCAGCAGTTTGCGACTAGCCCCAGGGGAAGGGCAGTACTTC.

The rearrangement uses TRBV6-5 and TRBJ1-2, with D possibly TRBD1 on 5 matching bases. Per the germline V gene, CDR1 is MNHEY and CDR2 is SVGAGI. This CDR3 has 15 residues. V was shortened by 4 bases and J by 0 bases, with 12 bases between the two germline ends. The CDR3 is CASSSEGRANYGYTF. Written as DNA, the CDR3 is TGTGCCAGCAGTTCTGAGGGGAGAGCTAACTATGGCTACACCTTC.

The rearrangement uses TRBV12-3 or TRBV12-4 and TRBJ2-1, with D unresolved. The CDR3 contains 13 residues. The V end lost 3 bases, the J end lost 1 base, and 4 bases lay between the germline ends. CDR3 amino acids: CASSLISYNEQFF. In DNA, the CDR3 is TGTGCCAGCAGTTTGATTTCCTACAATGAGCAGTTCTTC.

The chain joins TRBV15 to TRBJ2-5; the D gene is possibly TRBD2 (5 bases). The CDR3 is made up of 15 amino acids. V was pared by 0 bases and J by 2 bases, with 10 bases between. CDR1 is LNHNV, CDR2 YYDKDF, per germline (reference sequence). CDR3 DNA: TGTGCCACCAGCAGAGATCCCCGGGGACAAGAGACCCAGTACTTC. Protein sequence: CATSRDPRGQETQYF.

CDR3 loop: CASSLLGGALGRYYEQYF. CDR3 nucleotide sequence: TGTGCCAGCAGCTTGTTGGGAGGGGCACTCGGACGATACTACGAGCAGTACTTC. This sequence joins TRBV5-6 and TRBJ2-7; TRBD2 agrees at 7 bases. V was clipped by 1 base and J by 3 bases; unmatched bases: 16. The CDR3 is 18 amino acids. CDR1 SGHDT and CDR2 YYEEEE come from the germline V gene. Full variable domain (outside the CDR3, taken from reference TRBV5-6 and TRBJ2-7): DAGVTQSPTHLIKTRGQQVTLRCSPKSGHDTVSWYQQALGQGPQFIFQYYEEEERQRGNFPDRFSGHQFPNYSSELNVNALLLGDSALYLCASSLLGGALGRYYEQYFGPGTRLTVT.

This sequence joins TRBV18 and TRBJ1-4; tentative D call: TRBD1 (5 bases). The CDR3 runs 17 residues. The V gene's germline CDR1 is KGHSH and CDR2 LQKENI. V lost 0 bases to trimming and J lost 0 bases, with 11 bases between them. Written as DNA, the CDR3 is TGTGCCAGCTCACCACCGGATCGGGGCTCAACTAATGAAAAACTGTTTTTT. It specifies CASSPPDRGSTNEKLFF.

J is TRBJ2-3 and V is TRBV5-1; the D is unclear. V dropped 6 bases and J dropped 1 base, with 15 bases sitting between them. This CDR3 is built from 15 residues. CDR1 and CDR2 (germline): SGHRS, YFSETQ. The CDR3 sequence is CASTLTLLGTDTQYF. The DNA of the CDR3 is TGCGCCAGCACCCTTACTTTACTCGGCACAGATACGCAGTATTTT. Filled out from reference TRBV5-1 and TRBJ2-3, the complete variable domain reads KAGVTQTPRYLIKTRGQQVTLSCSPISGHRSVSWYQQTPGQGLQFLFEYFSETQRNKGNFPGRFSGRQFSNSRSEMNVSTLELGDSALYLCASTLTLLGTDTQYFGPGTRLTVL.

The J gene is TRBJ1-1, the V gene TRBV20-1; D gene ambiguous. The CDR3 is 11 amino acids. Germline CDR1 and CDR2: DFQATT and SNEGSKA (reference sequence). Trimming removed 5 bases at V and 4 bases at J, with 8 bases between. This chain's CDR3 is CSAEGSTEAFF. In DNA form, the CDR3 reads TGCAGTGCTGAGGGTTCCACTGAAGCTTTCTTT.

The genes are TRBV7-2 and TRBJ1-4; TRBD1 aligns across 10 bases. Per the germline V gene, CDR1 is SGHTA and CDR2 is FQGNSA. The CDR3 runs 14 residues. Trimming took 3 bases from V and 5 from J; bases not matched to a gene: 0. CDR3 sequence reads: CASSLDRGNEKLFF. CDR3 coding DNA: TGTGCCAGCAGCTTGGACAGGGGGAATGAAAAACTGTTTTTT.

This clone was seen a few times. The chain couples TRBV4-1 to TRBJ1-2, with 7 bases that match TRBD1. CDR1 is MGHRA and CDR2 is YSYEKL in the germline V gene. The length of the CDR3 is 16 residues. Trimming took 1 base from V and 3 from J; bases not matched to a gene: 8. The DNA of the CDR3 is TGCGCCAGCAGCCAAGCCAGGAGGCAGGGGGACTATGGCTACACCTTC. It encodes CASSQARRQGDYGYTF.

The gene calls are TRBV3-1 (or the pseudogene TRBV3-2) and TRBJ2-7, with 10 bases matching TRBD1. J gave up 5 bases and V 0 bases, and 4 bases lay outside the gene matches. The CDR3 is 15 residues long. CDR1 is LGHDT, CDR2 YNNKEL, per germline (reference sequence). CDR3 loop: CASSQEGQGINEQYF. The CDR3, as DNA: TGTGCCAGCAGCCAAGAGGGACAGGGGATCAACGAGCAGTACTTC.

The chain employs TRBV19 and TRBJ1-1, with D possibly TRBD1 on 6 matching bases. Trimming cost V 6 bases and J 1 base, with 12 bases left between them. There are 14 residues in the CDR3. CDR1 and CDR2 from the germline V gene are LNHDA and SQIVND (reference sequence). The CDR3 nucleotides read TGTGCCAGTAGCTCACGGGGGCGGAACACTGAAGCTTTCTTT. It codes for CASSSRGRNTEAFF.

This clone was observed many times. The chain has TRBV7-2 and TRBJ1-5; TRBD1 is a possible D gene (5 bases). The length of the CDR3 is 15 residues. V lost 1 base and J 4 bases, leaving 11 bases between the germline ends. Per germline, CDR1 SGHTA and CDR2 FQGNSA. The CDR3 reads CASSLEQGLNQPQHF. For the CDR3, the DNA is TGTGCCAGCAGCTTAGAGCAGGGCTTAAATCAGCCCCAGCATTTT.

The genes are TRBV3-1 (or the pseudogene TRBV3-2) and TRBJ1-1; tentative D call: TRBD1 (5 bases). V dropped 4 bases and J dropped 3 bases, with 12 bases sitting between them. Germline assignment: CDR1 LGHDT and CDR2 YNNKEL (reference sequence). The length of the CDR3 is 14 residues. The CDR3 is CASSPGGFDTEAFF. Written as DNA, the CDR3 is TGTGCCAGCAGCCCTGGGGGGTTTGACACTGAAGCTTTCTTT.